The rows below give T cell receptor beta chains drawn from one sample of a study of blood T cell repertoires in COVID-19. Clones were read by immunoSEQ multiplex PCR, and TCRdb kept only the in-frame ones, dropping some. The table shows some 130,000 clones, with around 89% occurring only once. The material sequenced was peripheral blood. The receptors derive from a man aged 60-69 years with COVID-19, enrolled during active disease. Each CDR3 is given with its conserved first and last residue. Each record gives: V gene, J gene, D gene, clone size, CDR3 protein, CDR3 DNA. D genes are given only for firm matches. Size is omitted from some rows. Given values are once, few, many or a class for expanded clones.

v_gene: TRBV23-1
j_gene: TRBJ1-1
d_gene: -
abundance: once
CDR3aa: CASSQSPGSENTEAFF
CDR3nt: TGCGCCAGCAGTCAATCTCCAGGGTCAGAGAACACTGAAGCTTTCTTT

v_gene: TRBV14
j_gene: TRBJ2-5
d_gene: -
abundance: -
CDR3aa: CASSQSGVETQYF
CDR3nt: TGTGCCAGCAGCCAATCAGGGGTCGAGACCCAGTACTTC

v_gene: TRBV11-1
j_gene: TRBJ1-1
d_gene: -
abundance: -
CDR3aa: CASIQDNLNTEAFF
CDR3nt: TGTGCCAGCATCCAGGACAACCTGAACACTGAAGCTTTCTTT

v_gene: TRBV9
j_gene: TRBJ2-7
d_gene: TRBD1
abundance: -
CDR3aa: CASSGGRTGTEQYF
CDR3nt: TGTGCCAGCAGCGGAGGCCGGACAGGGACCGAGCAGTACTTC

v_gene: TRBV2
j_gene: TRBJ2-5
d_gene: TRBD2
abundance: -
CDR3aa: CASNPSGIQETQYF
CDR3nt: TGTGCCAGCAACCCTAGCGGGATCCAAGAGACCCAGTACTTC

v_gene: TRBV5-5
j_gene: TRBJ1-2
d_gene: -
abundance: -
CDR3aa: CASSLGQNYGYTF
CDR3nt: TGTGCCAGCAGCTTGGGGCAGAACTATGGCTACACCTTC

v_gene: TRBV18
j_gene: TRBJ1-6
d_gene: TRBD1
abundance: -
CDR3aa: CASSPVTGGSSYNSPLHF
CDR3nt: TGTGCCAGCTCACCAGTCACAGGGGGAAGCTCCTATAATTCACCCCTCCACTTT

v_gene: TRBV3-1/TRBV3-2
j_gene: TRBJ2-3
d_gene: -
abundance: -
CDR3aa: CASSPGQSTDTQYF
CDR3nt: TGTGCCAGCAGCCCCGGACAGTCCACAGATACGCAGTATTTT

v_gene: TRBV6-6
j_gene: TRBJ2-6
d_gene: TRBD1
abundance: -
CDR3aa: CASSPGQGLSGANVLTF
CDR3nt: TGTGCCAGCAGTCCGGGACAGGGCCTCTCTGGGGCCAACGTCCTGACTTTC

v_gene: TRBV5-1
j_gene: TRBJ1-2
d_gene: TRBD1
abundance: -
CDR3aa: CASSLASRQGGGYTF
CDR3nt: TGCGCCAGCAGCTTGGCTTCCCGACAGGGCGGCGGCTACACCTTC

v_gene: TRBV5-1
j_gene: TRBJ1-2
d_gene: TRBD1
abundance: -
CDR3aa: CASSINRGDGYTF
CDR3nt: TGCGCCAGCAGCATTAACAGGGGCGATGGCTACACCTTC

v_gene: TRBV6-1
j_gene: TRBJ1-2
d_gene: -
abundance: -
CDR3aa: CASSESRGGGYTF
CDR3nt: TGTGCCAGCAGTGAGAGTAGGGGTGGCGGCTACACCTTC

v_gene: TRBV19
j_gene: TRBJ1-1
d_gene: -
abundance: -
CDR3aa: CASRERNTEAFF
CDR3nt: TGTGCCAGTCGGGAAAGGAACACTGAAGCTTTCTTT

v_gene: TRBV10-2
j_gene: TRBJ1-2
d_gene: -
abundance: -
CDR3aa: CASSEARDYGYTF
CDR3nt: TGCGCCAGCAGTGAAGCCAGGGACTATGGCTACACCTTC

v_gene: TRBV6-6
j_gene: TRBJ1-5
d_gene: TRBD1
abundance: -
CDR3aa: CASSGNDRAAQPQHF
CDR3nt: TGTGCCAGCAGTGGTAACGACAGGGCAGCCCAGCCCCAGCATTTT